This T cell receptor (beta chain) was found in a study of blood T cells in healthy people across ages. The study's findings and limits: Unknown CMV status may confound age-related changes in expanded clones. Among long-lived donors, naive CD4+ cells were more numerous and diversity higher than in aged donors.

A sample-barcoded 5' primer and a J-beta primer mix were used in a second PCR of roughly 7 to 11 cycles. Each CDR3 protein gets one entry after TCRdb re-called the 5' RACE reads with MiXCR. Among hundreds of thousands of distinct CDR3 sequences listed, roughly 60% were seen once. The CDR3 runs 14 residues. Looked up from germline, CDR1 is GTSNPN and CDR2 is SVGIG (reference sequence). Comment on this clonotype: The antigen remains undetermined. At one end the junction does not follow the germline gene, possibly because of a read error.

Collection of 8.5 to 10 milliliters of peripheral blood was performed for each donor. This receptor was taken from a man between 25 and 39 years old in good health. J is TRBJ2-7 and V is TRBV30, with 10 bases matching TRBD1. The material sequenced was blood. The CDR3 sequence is CVWSEGQGYNEQYF. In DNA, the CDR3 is TGTGTCTGGAGCGAGGGACAGGGGTACAATGAGCAGTACTTC.